The T cell receptor beta chain described here comes from a study of cytomegalovirus exposure and HLA in healthy donors. In the study overall: A prior study identified 117 million unique TCR beta sequences from about 179 million T cells.

As for the donors, each was a healthy bone marrow donor. Whole-study findings and limits: Immune exposure information available was restricted to CMV serostatus. In all likelihood, a cluster of highly shared sequence variants was a sequencing artifact.

This CDR3 is built from 13 residues. Germline V gene lookup returns CDR1 MGHRA and CDR2 YSYEKL. Trimming pared 4 bases from V and 1 base from J, leaving 7 bases between. A word on this clone: Its antigen remains unknown.

Amplification used 60 Vbeta primers and 13 Jbeta primers. The table came from immunoSEQ multiplex PCR; TCRdb's copy has only in-frame clones and leaves some out. The table lists about 140,000 clones, around three quarters of them singletons. The V gene is TRBV4-1, the J gene TRBJ2-5; D call uncertain. The clonotype was recovered from a man aged 18 to 29 in good health and CMV-seronegative. The sequenced material came from PBMCs. CDR3 DNA: TGCGCCAGCAGCCGAGGAGCCCAAGAGACCCAGTACTTC. It codes for CASSRGAQETQYF.